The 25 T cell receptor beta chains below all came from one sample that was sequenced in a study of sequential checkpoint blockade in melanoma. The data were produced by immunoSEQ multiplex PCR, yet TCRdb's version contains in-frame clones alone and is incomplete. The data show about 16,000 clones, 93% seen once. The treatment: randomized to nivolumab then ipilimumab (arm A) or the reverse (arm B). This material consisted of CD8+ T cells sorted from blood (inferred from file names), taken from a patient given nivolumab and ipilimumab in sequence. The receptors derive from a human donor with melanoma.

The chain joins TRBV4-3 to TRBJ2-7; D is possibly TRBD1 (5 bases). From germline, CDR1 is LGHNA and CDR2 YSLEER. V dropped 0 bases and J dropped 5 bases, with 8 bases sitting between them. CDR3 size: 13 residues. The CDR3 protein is CASSQDGQNEQYF. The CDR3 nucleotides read TGCGCCAGCAGCCAAGATGGACAAAACGAGCAGTACTTC.

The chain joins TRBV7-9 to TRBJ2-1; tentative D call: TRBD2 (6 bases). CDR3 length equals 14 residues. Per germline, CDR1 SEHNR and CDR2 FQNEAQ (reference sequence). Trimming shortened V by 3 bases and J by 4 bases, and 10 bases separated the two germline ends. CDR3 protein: CASSFGTLYNEQFF. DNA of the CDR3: TGTGCCAGCAGCTTCGGGACTTTATACAATGAGCAGTTCTTC. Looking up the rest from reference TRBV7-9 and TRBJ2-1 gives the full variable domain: DTGVSQNPRHKITKRGQNVTFRCDPISEHNRLYWYRQTLGQGPEFLTYFQNEAQLEKSRLLSDRFSAERPKGSFSTLEIQRTEQGDSAMYLCASSFGTLYNEQFFGPGTRLTVL.

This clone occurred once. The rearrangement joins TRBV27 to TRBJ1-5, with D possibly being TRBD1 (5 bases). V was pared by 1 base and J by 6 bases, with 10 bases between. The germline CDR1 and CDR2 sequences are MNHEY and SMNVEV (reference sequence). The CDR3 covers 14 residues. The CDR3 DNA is TGTGCCAGCAGTTTATTAGGGGTCAGTCAGCCCCAGCATTTT. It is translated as CASSLLGVSQPQHF.

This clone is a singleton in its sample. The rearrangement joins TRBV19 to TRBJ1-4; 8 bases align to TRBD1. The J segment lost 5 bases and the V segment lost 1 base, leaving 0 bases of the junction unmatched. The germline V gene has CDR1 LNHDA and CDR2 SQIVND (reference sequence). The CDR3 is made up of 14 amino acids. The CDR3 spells CASSIGTGNEKLFF. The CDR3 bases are TGTGCCAGTAGTATAGGGACAGGGAATGAAAAACTGTTTTTT.

This chain's CDR3 is CASSSTGRESYEQYF. Here the CDR3 DNA reads TGTGCCAGCAGTAGTACAGGGCGGGAGTCCTACGAGCAGTACTTC. The chain joins TRBV7-2 to TRBJ2-7, with a weak D call TRBD2 (7 bases). CDR1 and CDR2 (germline): SGHTA, FQGNSA. V lost 6 bases to trimming and J lost 1 base, with 16 bases between them. The CDR3 has 15 residues.

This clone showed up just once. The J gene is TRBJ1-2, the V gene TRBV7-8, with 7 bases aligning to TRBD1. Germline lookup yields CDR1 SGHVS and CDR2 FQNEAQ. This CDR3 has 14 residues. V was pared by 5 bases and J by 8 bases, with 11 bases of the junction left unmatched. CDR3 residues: CASSPRQGPGGYTF. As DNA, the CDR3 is TGTGCCAGCAGCCCAAGACAGGGACCGGGGGGCTACACCTTC.

In DNA form, the CDR3 reads TGTGCCAGCAGTCCCGTCCCCGGCGGTGAGCAGTACTTC. As protein: CASSPVPGGEQYF. The chain is built from TRBV7-9 and TRBJ2-5, with D uncertain. V was shortened by 6 bases and J by 11 bases, with 19 bases between the two germline ends. The CDR3 covers 13 residues. Germline V gene sequence: CDR1 SEHNR, CDR2 FQNEAQ (reference sequence). Looking up the rest from reference TRBV7-9 and TRBJ2-5 gives the full variable domain: DTGVSQNPRHKITKRGQNVTFRCDPISEHNRLYWYRQTLGQGPEFLTYFQNEAQLEKSRLLSDRFSAERPKGSFSTLEIQRTEQGDSAMYLCASSPVPGGEQYFGPGTRLLVL.

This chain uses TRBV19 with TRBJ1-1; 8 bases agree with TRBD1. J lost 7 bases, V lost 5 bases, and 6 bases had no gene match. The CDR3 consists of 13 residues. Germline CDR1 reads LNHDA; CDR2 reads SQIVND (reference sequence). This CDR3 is CASSLGTGIEAFF. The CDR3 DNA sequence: TGTGCCAGTAGTCTAGGGACAGGCATTGAAGCTTTCTTT.

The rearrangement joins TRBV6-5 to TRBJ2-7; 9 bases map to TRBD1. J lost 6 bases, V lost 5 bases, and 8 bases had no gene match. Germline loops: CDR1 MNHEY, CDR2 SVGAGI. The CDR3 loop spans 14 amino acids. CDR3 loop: CASSPTGQGREQYV. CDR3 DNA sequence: TGTGCCAGCAGTCCAACGGGACAGGGTCGCGAGCAGTACGTC.

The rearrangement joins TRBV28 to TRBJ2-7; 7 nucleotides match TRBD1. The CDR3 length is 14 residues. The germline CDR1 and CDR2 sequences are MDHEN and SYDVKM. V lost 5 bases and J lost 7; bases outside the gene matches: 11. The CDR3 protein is CASSPGTELWEQYV. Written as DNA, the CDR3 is TGTGCCAGCAGTCCCGGGACAGAGCTTTGGGAGCAGTACGTC.

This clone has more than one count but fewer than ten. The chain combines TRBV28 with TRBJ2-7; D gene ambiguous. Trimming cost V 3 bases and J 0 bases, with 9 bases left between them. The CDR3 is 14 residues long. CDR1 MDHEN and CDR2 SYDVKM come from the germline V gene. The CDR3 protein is CASSFAESSYEQYV. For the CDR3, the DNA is TGTGCCAGCAGTTTTGCGGAAAGCTCCTACGAGCAGTACGTC.

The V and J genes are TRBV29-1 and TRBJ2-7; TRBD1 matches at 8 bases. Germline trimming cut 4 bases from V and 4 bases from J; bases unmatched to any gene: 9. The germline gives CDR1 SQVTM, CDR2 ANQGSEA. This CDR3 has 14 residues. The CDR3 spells CSVAGRGQRYEQYF. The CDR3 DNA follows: TGCAGCGTTGCTGGCAGGGGGCAGCGGTACGAGCAGTACTTC.

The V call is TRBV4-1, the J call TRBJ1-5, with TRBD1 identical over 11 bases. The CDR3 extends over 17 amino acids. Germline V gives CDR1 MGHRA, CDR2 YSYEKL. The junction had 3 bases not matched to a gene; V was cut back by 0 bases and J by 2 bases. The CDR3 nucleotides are TGCGCCAGCAGCCAAGAGGACAGGGGGCTCGGCAATCAGCCCCAGCATTTT. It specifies CASSQEDRGLGNQPQHF.

The CDR3 protein is CASSLWGGEQYF. CDR3 bases: TGTGCCAGCAGCCTCTGGGGGGGCGAGCAGTACTTC. The rearrangement uses TRBV7-9 and TRBJ2-7; 7 bases are shared with TRBD2. The CDR3 is 12 residues long. Per germline, CDR1 SEHNR and CDR2 FQNEAQ (reference sequence). V shed 5 bases and J 6 bases; nucleotides not matched to a gene: 4.

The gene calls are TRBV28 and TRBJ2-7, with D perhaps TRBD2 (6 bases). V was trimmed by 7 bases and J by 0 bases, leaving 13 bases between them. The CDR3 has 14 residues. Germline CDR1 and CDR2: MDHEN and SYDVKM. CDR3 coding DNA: TGTGCCAGCATTAATAGCGGTAGCTCCTACGAGCAGTACTTC. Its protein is CASINSGSSYEQYF.

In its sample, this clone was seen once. CDR3 DNA sequence: TGTGCCAGCAGTTCGGGACTAGCGGATATCTACGAGCAGTACTTC. It codes for CASSSGLADIYEQYF. The V call is TRBV28, the J call TRBJ2-7; the match to TRBD2 covers 11 bases. After removal of 4 bases from V and 3 bases from J, the junction contained 5 bases not matched to a gene. The CDR3 extends over 15 amino acids. Looked up from germline, CDR1 is MDHEN and CDR2 is SYDVKM. Looking up the rest from reference TRBV28 and TRBJ2-7 gives the full variable domain: DVKVTQSSRYLVKRTGEKVFLECVQDMDHENMFWYRQDPGLGLRLIYFSYDVKMKEKGDIPEGYSVSREKKERFSLILESASTNQTSMYLCASSSGLADIYEQYFGPGTRLTVT.

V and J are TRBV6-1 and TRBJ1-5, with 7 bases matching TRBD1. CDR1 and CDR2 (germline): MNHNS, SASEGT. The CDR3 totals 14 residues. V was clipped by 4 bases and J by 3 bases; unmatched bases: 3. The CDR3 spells CASSVDRVNQPQHF. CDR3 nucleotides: TGTGCCAGCAGTGTAGACAGGGTCAATCAGCCCCAGCATTTT.

CDR3 protein: CASSQRGAEAFF. The CDR3 coding sequence is TGTGCCAGCAGCCAACGTGGGGCGGAAGCTTTCTTT. The rearrangement links TRBV14 to TRBJ1-1, with a possible D match to TRBD1 (5 bases). This CDR3 is 12 amino acids long. The V and J ends lost 2 bases and 8 bases respectively, with 9 bases between them. CDR1 and CDR2 from the germline V gene are SGHDN and FVKESK.

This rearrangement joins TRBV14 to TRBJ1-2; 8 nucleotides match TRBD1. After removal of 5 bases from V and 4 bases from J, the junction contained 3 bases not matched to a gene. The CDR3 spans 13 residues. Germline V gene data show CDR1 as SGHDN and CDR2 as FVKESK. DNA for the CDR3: TGTGCCAGCAGCTGGACAGGGTCCTATGGCTACACCTTC. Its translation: CASSWTGSYGYTF.

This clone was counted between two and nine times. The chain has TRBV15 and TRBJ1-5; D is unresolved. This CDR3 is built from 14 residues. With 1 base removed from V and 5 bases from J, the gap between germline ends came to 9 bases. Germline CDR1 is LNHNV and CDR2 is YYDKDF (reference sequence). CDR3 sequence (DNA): TGTGCCACCAGCAGAGGCCTCCCGGATCAGCCCCAGCATTTT. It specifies CATSRGLPDQPQHF.

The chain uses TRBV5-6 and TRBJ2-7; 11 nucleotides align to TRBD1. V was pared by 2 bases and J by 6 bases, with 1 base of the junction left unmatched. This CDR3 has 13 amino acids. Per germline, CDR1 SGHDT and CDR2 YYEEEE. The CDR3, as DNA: TGTGCCAGCAGCTTTGGGACAGGGGGCGAGCAGTACTTC. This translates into CASSFGTGGEQYF.

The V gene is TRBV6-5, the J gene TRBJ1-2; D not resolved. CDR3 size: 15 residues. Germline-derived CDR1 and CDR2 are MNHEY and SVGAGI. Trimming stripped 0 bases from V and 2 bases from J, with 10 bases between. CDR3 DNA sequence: TGTGCCAGCAGTTACTCGGGCGCCTTAAACTATGGCTACACCTTC. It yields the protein CASSYSGALNYGYTF.

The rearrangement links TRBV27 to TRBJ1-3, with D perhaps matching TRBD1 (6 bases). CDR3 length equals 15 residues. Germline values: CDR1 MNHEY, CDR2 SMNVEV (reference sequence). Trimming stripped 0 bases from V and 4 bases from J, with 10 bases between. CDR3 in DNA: TGTGCCAGCAGTTTATCGGGGGCTGACGGAAACACCATATATTTT. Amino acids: CASSLSGADGNTIYF.

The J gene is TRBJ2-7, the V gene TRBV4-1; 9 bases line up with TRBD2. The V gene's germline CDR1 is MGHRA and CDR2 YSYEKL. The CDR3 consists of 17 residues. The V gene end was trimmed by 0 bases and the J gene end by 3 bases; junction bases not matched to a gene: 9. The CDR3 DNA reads TGCGCCAGCAGCCAAGACCCACAGGGCGGGGGGGTCTACGAGCAGTACTTC. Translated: CASSQDPQGGGVYEQYF.

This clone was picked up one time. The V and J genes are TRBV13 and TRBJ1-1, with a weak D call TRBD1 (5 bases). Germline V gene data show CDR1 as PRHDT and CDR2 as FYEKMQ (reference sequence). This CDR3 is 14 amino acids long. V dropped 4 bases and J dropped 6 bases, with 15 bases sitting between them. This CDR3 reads CASSSGGVGPEAFF. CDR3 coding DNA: TGTGCCAGCAGCTCGGGGGGTGTCGGACCTGAAGCTTTCTTT.